This T cell receptor beta chain was retrieved from a study of shared clonotypes between healthy human individuals. Replicate PCRs for sorted subsets used 200 to 250 ng DNA; this equaled about 30,000 T cell genomes. The data were produced by immunoSEQ multiplex PCR, yet TCRdb's version contains in-frame clones alone and is incomplete. Among some 2,500,000 clones listed, over 85% were seen once. Findings of the study overall: All-four-donor shared clonotypes had higher generation probabilities than non-shared clonotypes did. Memory subsets had estimated richness that was generally smaller than that of naive subsets.

Note on this clone: The antigen is undetermined.

Germline CDR1 and CDR2: SGHTA and FQGTGA. The CDR3 sequence is 14 residues long. With 3 bases removed from V and 4 bases from J, the gap between germline ends came to 10 bases. The chain recombines TRBV7-3 with TRBJ1-3, with a possible D match to TRBD1 (6 bases). Material: naive CD4+ T cells from PBMCs. This sample's subset: CD45RA+ positively selected. This sequence originates from a man younger than 35 in good health. Some clones in this sample may be carry-over from other donors' samples. The CDR3 DNA reads TGTGCCAGCAGCTTCGGGACAACAGGAAACACCATATATTTT. Its translation is CASSFGTTGNTIYF.